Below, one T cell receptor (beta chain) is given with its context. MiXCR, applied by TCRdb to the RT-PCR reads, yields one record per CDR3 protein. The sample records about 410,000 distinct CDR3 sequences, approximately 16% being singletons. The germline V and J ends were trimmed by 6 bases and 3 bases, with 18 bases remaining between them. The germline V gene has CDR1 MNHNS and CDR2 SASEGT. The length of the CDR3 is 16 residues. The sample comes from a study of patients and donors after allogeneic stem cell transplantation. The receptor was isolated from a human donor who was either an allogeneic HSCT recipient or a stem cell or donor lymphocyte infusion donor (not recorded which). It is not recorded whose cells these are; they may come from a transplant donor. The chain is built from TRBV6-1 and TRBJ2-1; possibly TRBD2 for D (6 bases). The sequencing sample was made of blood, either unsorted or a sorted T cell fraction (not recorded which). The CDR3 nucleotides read TGTGCCAGCAGCCCCGTGGCGGGATCGTTCTACAATGAGCAGTTCTTC. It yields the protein CASSPVAGSFYNEQFF.